This T cell receptor (beta chain) is drawn from a study of tumor-infiltrating lymphocytes in primary liver carcinoma. TCR beta cDNA was made from approximately 500 ng total RNA with a constant-region primer. TCR beta libraries came from three nested multiplex PCR rounds using slightly modified ARM-PCR. It was with TRBV1-TRBV30 forward primers and a C-beta reverse primer that the first two PCR rounds were run, at approximately 9 cycles each. TCRdb reprocessed the multiplex PCR reads via MiXCR and lists one record per CDR3 protein. The sample records 100,000 or so distinct CDR3 sequences, roughly 85% being singletons. Scientists recovered RNA and DNA together from roughly 20-30 mg of unsorted bulk tissue. This CDR3 is built from 18 residues. Germline V lookup: CDR1 MNHEY, CDR2 SVGEGT. V was cut by 4 bases and J by 0 bases, with 21 bases left in between.

The chain is built from TRBV6-2 or TRBV6-3 and TRBJ2-5; either TRBD1 or TRBD2 may fit D (5 bases each). The receptor was derived from a middle-aged man with primary liver carcinoma and hepatitis B virus infection. Sequencing was done on a sample of liver tumor tissue from sampling region 3. Sample subset: tumor region T3, left-lateral pole. The CDR3 spells CASSSHSRDLLYQETQYF. The DNA for the CDR3 is TGTGCCAGCAGTTCCCACTCTCGGGACCTCCTCTACCAAGAGACCCAGTACTTC.